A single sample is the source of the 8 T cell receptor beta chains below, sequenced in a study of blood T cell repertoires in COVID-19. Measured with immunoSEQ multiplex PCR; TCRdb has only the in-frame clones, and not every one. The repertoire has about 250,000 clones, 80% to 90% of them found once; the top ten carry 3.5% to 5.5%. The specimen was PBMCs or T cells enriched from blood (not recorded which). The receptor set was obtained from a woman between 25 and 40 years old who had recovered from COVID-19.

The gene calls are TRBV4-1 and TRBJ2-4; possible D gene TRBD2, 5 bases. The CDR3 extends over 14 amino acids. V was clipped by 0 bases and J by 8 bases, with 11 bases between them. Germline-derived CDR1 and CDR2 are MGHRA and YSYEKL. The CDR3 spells CASSQDLVGDIQYF. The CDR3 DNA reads TGCGCCAGCAGCCAAGATCTCGTGGGAGACATTCAGTACTTC.

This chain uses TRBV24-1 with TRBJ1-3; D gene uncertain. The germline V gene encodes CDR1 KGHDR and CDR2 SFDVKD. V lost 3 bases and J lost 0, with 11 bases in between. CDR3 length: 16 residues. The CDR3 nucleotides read TGTGCCACCAGTGATCCAACAGCCGACTCTGGAAACACCATATATTTT. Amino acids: CATSDPTADSGNTIYF.

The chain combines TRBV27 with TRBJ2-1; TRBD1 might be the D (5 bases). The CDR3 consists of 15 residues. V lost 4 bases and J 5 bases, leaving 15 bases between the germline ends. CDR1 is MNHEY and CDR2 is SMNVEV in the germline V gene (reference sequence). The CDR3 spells CASSSVQAGDNEQFF. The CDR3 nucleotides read TGTGCCAGCAGTTCCGTACAGGCTGGGGACAATGAGCAGTTCTTC.

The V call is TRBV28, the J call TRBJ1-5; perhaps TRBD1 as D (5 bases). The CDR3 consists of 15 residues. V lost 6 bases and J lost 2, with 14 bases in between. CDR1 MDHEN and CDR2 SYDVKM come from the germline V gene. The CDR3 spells CASRGRTLGNQPQHF. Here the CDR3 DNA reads TGTGCCAGCAGGGGGCGGACACTGGGCAATCAGCCCCAGCATTTT.

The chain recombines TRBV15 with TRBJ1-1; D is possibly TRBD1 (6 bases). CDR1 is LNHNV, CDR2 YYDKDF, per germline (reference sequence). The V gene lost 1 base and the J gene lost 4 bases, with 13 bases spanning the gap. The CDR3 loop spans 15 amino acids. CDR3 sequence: CATSRGQAAATEAFF. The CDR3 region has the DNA TGTGCCACCAGCAGAGGACAGGCAGCTGCCACTGAAGCTTTCTTT.

The CDR3 DNA reads as TGTGCCATCAGTGAGCCGACAGGTTTGGGCGAGCAGTACTTC. It encodes CAISEPTGLGEQYF. This rearrangement joins TRBV10-3 to TRBJ2-7; D might be TRBD1 (6 bases). The V end lost 2 bases, the J end lost 6 bases, and 14 bases lay between the germline ends. Germline loops: CDR1 ENHRY, CDR2 SYGVKD. CDR3 size: 14 residues.

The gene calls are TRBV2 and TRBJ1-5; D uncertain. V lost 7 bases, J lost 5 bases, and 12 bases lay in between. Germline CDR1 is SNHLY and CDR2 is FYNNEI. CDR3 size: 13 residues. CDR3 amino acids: CASTLLTDQPQHF. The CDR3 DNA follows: TGTGCCAGCACCTTACTCACGGATCAGCCCCAGCATTTT. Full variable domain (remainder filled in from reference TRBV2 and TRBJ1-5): EPEVTQTPSHQVTQMGQEVILRCVPISNHLYFYWYRQILGQKVEFLVSFYNNEISEKSEIFDDQFSVERPDGSNFTLKIRSTKLEDSAMYFCASTLLTDQPQHFGDGTRLSIL.

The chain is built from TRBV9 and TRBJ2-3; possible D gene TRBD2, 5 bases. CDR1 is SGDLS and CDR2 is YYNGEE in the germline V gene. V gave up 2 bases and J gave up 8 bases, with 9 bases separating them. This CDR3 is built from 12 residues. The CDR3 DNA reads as TGTGCCAGCAGCGTGGAGGATAGTACGCAGTATTTT. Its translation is CASSVEDSTQYF.